Presented here are 3 T cell receptor beta chains from one specimen sequenced in a study of shared clonotypes between healthy human individuals (dated by TCRdb to the early 2020s). Libraries were built with the immunoSEQ multiplex PCR assay. TCRdb mirrors the immuneACCESS table, restricted to in-frame sequences. Some clones are absent from its copies; in checked studies, under half trace to an unresolved V gene, and the reason for the others is unknown. This sample gives about 470,000 clones in total; more than 75% of them show up just once. The ten most abundant clones make up roughly 13% of the sample. Material: PBMCs. The origin of the receptors is a woman between 40 and 50 years old in good health. Some clones in this sample may be carry-over from other donors' samples.

V is TRBV30 and J is TRBJ2-5; weak D call: TRBD2 (6 bases). CDR3 length: 14 amino acids. Germline V gives CDR1 GTSNPN, CDR2 SVGIG (reference sequence). Trimming pared 0 bases from V and 5 bases from J, leaving 13 bases between. This chain's CDR3 is CAWSVGGVTETQYF. CDR3 coding DNA: TGTGCCTGGAGTGTGGGAGGAGTGACGGAGACCCAGTACTTC.

CDR3 nucleotide sequence: TGTGCCAGCAGTTCCCGGGACAGGGCCCGTAACATTCAGTACTTC. It encodes CASSSRDRARNIQYF. This chain connects TRBV6-5 to TRBJ2-4, with 9 bases that match TRBD1. CDR1 MNHEY and CDR2 SVGAGI come from the germline V gene. V trimming: 4 bases; J trimming: 7 bases; junction bases outside the gene matches: 8. CDR3 size: 15 residues.

This rearrangement joins TRBV13 to TRBJ1-2; TRBD1 aligns across 11 bases. The CDR3 length is 16 residues. From germline, CDR1 is PRHDT and CDR2 FYEKMQ (reference sequence). The V segment lost 5 bases and the J segment 8 bases; nucleotides outside the gene matches: 13. This chain's CDR3 is CASSPPLGQGGSGYTF. In DNA form, the CDR3 reads TGTGCCAGCAGCCCACCGCTGGGACAGGGGGGTTCGGGCTACACCTTC.